The T cell receptor beta chain described here comes from a study of molecular identifiers for immune sequencing clone quantification. Whole-study results and caveats: Same-barcode identical TCR molecules could make highly expanded clones look smaller than they are. Clones above 20 RNA copies contained over 99% of effector molecules but under 1% of naive ones.

Previously described methods and listed TCR primers were employed for the bulk TCR libraries. One entry per CDR3 protein, called by TCRdb with MiXCR from the PCR reads. The table has under 600,000 distinct CDR3 sequences, roughly 26% seen once. From roughly 21,000 to 960,000 sorted cells, naive CD8 libraries were generated with 10%, 30% or 50% RNA. Germline-derived CDR1 and CDR2 are MGHDK and SYGVNS. There are 15 residues in the CDR3. Unmatched junction bases numbered 2, after V lost 1 base and J lost 0 bases. The sample holds many counts of this clonotype. Antigen: not known. V usage is TRBV25-1 and J usage is TRBJ2-5, with 7 nucleotides matching TRBD2. Sequenced sample: naive CD8+ T cells from blood, with Jurkat cell RNA spiked in. Subset specified: FACS-sorted CD8+CD4-CCR7+CD45RA+ naive T cells. This TCR was recovered from a human donor in good health. Some libraries in this study had Jurkat cell RNA spiked in. The CDR3 sequence is CASSESGGYQETQYF. DNA for the CDR3: TGTGCCAGCAGTGAATCCGGGGGGTACCAAGAGACCCAGTACTTC.